The 5 T cell receptor beta chains reported below all come from one sample, sequenced in a study of cytomegalovirus exposure and HLA in healthy donors (dated by TCRdb to 2015 to 2018). Preparation of the library involved the immunoSEQ multiplex PCR assay. The multiplex PCR relied on a mix of 60 forward primers for TCR Vbeta segments and 13 reverse primers for TCR Jbeta segments. TCRdb holds this immuneACCESS table with in-frame rearrangements only. Some clones are missing; in checked studies, unresolved V genes explain under half, and the rest has no known cause. Within this sample are under 250,000 clones, with over 80% of them counted one time only. Of the sample, 0.71% falls within the top ten clones. The sequenced sample was PBMCs. Source of these receptors: a boy between 2 and 10 years old in good health and CMV-seronegative.

The V call is TRBV9, the J call TRBJ1-3, with TRBD1 matching 8 bases. Germline loops: CDR1 SGDLS, CDR2 YYNGEE. This CDR3 has 16 residues. Trimming cost V 4 bases and J 0 bases; bases outside gene matches: 6. The CDR3 DNA follows: TGTGCCAGCAGCCATCCAGGGGGCCGCTCTGGAAACACCATATATTTT. Protein sequence: CASSHPGGRSGNTIYF.

The chain carries TRBV5-1 and TRBJ1-2; 10 bases match TRBD1. J was trimmed by 2 bases and V by 0 bases; bases with no gene match: 7. The germline V gene encodes CDR1 SGHRS and CDR2 YFSETQ. The CDR3 has 17 residues. The CDR3 bases are TGCGCCAGCAGCTTGGTCCCCGGGACAGGGGCCAACTATGGCTACACCTTC. It specifies CASSLVPGTGANYGYTF.

The CDR3, as DNA: TGTGCCAGCAGCCAAGAGGGGCACCGAAACATATATTTT. Translating it yields CASSQEGHRNIYF. The chain uses TRBV4-2 and TRBJ1-3; possible D gene TRBD1, 5 bases. The CDR3 runs to 13 residues. Germline V gene sequence: CDR1 LGHNA, CDR2 YNFKEQ. The V gene lost 0 bases and the J gene lost 12 bases, with 12 bases spanning the gap.

The chain links TRBV2 to TRBJ2-1, with D maybe TRBD1 (6 bases). The ends were cut back, 3 bases at V and 8 bases at J, with 14 bases in the middle. The germline V gene has CDR1 SNHLY and CDR2 FYNNEI. CDR3 length equals 14 residues. The CDR3 sequence is CASSDGDNADEQFF. The CDR3 DNA follows: TGTGCCAGCAGTGACGGGGACAACGCCGATGAGCAGTTCTTC.

This chain uses TRBV28 with TRBJ1-2; TRBD1 is a possible D gene (5 bases). There are 14 residues in the CDR3. Trimming left V 3 bases short and J 4 bases short, with 12 bases between. Per the germline V gene, CDR1 is MDHEN and CDR2 is SYDVKM. CDR3 protein: CASSFPQGPYGYTF. The CDR3 region has the DNA TGTGCCAGCAGTTTCCCCCAGGGCCCCTATGGCTACACCTTC.